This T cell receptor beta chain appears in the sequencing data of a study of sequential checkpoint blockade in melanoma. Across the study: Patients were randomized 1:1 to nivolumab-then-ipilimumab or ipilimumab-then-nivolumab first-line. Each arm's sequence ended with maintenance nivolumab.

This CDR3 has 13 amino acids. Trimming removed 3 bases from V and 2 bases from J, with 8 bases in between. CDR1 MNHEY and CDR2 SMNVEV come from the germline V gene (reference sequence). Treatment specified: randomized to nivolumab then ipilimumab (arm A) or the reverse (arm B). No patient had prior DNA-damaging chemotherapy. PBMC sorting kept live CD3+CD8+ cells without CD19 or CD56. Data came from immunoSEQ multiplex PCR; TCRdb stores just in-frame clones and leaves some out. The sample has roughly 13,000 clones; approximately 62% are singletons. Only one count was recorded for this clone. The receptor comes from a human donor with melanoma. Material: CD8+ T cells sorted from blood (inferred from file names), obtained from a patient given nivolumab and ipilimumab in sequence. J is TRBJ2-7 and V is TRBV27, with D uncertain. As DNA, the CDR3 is TGTGCCAGCAGTTTTCAGATTGCCTACGAGCAGTACTTC. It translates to CASSFQIAYEQYF.